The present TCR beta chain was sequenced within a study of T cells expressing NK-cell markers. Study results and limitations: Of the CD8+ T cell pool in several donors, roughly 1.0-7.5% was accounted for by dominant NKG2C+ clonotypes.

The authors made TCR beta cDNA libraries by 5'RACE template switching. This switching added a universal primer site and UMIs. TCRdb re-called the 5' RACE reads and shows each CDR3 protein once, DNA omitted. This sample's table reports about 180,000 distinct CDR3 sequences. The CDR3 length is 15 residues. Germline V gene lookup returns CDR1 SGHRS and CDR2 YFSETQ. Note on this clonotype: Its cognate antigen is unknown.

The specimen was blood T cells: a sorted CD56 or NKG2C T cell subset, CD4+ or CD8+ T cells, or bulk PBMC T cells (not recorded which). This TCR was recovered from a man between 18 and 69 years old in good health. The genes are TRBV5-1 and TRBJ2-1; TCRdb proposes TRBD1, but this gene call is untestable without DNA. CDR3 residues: CASSIRQGPGNEQFF.